This T cell receptor (beta chain) was observed in a study of technical replicates of blood from a handful of donors. This CDR3 region has 16 residues. The method was immunoSEQ multiplex PCR; TCRdb's version includes in-frame clones alone and lacks a portion of them. The data hold approximately 94,000 clones, with approximately 95% observed a single time. The sequencing sample was made of T cells isolated from PBMCs. V gene TRBV21-1 combines with J gene TRBJ2-2; TRBD1 is the table's D call, not checked against the DNA. TRBV21-1 has pseudogene status. The origin of this receptor is a human donor in good health. The CDR3: CASNSHHPGSTGELFF. For the CDR3, the DNA is TGTGCCAGCAATAGCCATCATCCAGGGTCCACCGGGGAGCTGTTTTTT.